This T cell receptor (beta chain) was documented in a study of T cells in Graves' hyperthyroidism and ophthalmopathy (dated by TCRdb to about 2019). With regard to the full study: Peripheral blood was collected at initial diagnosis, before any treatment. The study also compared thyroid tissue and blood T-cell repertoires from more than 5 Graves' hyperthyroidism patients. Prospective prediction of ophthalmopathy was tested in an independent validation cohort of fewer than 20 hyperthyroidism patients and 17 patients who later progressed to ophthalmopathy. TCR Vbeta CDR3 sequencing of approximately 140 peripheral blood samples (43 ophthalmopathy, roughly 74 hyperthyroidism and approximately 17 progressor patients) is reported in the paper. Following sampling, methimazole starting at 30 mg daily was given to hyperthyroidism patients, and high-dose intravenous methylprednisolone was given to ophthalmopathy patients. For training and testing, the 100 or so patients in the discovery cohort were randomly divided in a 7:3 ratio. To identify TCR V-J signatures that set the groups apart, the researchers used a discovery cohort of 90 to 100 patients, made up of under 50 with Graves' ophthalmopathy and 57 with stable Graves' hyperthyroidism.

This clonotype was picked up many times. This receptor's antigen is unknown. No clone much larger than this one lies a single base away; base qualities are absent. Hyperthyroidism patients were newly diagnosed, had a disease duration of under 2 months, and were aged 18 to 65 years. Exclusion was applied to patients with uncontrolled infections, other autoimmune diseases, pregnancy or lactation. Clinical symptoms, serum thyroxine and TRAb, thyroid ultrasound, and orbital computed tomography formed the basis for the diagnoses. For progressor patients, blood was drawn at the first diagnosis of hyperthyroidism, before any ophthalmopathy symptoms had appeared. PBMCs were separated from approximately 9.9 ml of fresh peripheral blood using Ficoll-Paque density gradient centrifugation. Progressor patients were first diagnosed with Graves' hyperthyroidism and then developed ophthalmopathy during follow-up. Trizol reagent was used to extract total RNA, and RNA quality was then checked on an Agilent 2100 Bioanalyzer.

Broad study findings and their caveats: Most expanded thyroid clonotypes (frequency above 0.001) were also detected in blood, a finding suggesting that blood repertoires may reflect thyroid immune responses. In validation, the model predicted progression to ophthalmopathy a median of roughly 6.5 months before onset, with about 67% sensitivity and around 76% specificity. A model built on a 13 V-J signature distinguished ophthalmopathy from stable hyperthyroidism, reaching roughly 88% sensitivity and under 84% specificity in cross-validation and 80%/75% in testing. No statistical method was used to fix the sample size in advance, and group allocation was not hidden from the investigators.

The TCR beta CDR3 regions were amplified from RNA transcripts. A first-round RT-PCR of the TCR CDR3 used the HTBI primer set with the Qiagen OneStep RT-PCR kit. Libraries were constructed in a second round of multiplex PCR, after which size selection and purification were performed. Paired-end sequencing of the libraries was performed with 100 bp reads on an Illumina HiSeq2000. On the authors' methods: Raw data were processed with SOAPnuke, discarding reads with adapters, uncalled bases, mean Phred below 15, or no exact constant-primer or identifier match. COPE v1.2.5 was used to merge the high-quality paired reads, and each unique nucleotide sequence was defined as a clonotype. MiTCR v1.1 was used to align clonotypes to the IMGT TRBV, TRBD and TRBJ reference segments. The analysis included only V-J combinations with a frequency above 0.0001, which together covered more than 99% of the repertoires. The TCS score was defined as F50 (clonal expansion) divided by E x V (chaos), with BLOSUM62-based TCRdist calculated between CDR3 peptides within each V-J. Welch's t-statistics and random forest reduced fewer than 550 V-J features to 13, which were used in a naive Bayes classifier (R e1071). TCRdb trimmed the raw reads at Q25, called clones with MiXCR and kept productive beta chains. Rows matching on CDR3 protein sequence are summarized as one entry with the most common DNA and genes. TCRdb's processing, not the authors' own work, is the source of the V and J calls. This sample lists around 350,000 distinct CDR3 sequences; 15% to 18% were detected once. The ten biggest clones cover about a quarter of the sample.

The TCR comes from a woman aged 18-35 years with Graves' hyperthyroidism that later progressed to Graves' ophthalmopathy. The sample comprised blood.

The nucleotide sequence reads TGTGCCAGCAGTTACGGGACAGGGGGCGACTTCTACTCCTACGAGCAGTACTTC. It is translated as CASSYGTGGDFYSYEQYF. This chain joins TRBV6-2 or TRBV6-3 to TRBJ2-7; 12 central nucleotides agree with TRBD1. Trimmed from V: 2 bases; trimmed from J: 0 bases; junction bases lacking a gene match: 8. In the germline V gene, CDR1 corresponds to MNHEY and CDR2 to SVGEGT. The CDR3 runs 18 residues from the cysteine to the phenylalanine. Only the CDR3 part of the read is kept: 54 bases, read in frame from the first base.